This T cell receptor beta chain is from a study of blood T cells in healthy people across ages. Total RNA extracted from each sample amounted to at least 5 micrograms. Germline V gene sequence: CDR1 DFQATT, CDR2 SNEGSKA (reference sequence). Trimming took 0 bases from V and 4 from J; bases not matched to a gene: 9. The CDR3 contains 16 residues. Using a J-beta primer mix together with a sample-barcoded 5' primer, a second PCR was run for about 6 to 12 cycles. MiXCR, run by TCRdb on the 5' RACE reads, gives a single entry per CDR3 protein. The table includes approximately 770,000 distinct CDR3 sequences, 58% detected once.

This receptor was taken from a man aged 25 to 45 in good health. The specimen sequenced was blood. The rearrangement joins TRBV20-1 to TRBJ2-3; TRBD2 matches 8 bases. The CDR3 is CSARDLEAGEADTQYF. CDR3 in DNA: TGCAGTGCTAGAGATCTAGAAGCGGGAGAAGCAGATACGCAGTATTTT.